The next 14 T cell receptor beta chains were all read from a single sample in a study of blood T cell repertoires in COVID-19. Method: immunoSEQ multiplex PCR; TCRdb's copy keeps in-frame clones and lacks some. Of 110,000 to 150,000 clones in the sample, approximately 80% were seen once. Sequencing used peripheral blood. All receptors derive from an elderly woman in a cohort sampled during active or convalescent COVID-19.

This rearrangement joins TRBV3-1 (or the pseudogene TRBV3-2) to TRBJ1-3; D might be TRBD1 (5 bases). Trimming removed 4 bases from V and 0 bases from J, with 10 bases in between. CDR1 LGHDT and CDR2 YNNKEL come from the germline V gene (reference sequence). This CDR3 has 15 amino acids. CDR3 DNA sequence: TGTGCCAGCAGCCCAACCGGGGGCTCTGGAAACACCATATATTTT. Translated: CASSPTGGSGNTIYF.

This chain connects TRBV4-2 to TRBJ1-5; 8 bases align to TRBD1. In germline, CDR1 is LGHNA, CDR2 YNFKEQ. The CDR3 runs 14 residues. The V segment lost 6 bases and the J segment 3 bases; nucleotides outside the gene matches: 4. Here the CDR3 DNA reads TGTGCCAGCAGTACGACAGGGGTCAATCAGCCCCAGCATTTT. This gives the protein CASSTTGVNQPQHF.

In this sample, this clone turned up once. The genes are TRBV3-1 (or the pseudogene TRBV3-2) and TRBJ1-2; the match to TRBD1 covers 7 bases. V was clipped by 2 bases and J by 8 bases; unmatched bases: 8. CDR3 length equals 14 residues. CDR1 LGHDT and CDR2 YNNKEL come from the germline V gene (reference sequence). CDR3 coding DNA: TGTGCCAGCAGCCAAAGGGGGCCCTCGGGGGGCTACACCTTC. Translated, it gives CASSQRGPSGGYTF.

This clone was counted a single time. For the CDR3, the DNA is TGCGCCAGCAGCCAATATTTGACAGGGGGCCAGGCCAGTGGCTACACCTTC. This encodes CASSQYLTGGQASGYTF. The V and J genes are TRBV5-1 and TRBJ1-2; 10 positions match TRBD1. There are 17 residues in the CDR3. Germline V CDR1 and CDR2: SGHRS, YFSETQ. Germline trimming cut 4 bases from V and 7 bases from J; bases unmatched to any gene: 16.

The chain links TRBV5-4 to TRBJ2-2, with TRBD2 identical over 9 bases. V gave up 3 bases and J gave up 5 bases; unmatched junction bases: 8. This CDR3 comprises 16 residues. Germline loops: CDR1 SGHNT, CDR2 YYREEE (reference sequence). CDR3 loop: CASSSPTSGLTGELFF. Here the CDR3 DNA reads TGTGCCAGCAGCTCGCCGACTAGCGGCCTTACCGGGGAGCTGTTTTTT.

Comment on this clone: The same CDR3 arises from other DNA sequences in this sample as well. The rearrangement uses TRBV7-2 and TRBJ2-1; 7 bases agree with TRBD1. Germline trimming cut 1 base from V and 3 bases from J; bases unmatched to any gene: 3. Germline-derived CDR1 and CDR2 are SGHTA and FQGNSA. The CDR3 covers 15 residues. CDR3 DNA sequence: TGTGCCAGCAGCTTAGGAGGGGGCCTCTACAATGAGCAGTTCTTC. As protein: CASSLGGGLYNEQFF.

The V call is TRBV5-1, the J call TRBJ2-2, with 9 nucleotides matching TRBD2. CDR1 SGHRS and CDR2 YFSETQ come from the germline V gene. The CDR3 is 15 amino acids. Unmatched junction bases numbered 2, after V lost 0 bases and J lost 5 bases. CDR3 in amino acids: CASSLVTSGTGELFF. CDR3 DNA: TGCGCCAGCAGCTTGGTGACTAGCGGTACCGGGGAGCTGTTTTTT.

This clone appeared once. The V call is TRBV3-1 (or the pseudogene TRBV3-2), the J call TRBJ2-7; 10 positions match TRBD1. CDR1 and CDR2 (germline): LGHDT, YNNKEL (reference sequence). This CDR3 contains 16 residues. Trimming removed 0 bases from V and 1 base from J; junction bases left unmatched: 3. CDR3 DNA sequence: TGTGCCAGCAGCCAAGAAAGGACAGGGGGTTCCTACGAGCAGTACTTC. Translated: CASSQERTGGSYEQYF.

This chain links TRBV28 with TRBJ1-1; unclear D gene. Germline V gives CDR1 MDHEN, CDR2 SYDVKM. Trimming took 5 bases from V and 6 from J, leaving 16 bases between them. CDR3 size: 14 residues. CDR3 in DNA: TGTGCCAGCAGTCCCCAACCTAGAATCGCTGAAGCTTTCTTT. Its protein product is CASSPQPRIAEAFF. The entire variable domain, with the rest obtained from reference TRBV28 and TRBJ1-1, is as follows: DVKVTQSSRYLVKRTGEKVFLECVQDMDHENMFWYRQDPGLGLRLIYFSYDVKMKEKGDIPEGYSVSREKKERFSLILESASTNQTSMYLCASSPQPRIAEAFFGQGTRLTVV.

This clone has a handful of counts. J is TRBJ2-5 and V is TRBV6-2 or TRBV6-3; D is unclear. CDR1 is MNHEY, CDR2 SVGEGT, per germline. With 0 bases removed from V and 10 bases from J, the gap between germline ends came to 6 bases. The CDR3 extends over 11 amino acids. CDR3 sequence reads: CASSYSYFQYF. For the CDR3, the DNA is TGTGCCAGCAGTTACTCCTATTTCCAGTACTTC.

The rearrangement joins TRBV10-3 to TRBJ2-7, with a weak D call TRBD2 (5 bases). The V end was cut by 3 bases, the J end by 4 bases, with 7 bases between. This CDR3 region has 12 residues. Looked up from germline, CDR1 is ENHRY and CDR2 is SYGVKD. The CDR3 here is CAISERGYEQYV. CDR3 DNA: TGTGCCATCAGTGAACGGGGTTACGAGCAGTACGTC.

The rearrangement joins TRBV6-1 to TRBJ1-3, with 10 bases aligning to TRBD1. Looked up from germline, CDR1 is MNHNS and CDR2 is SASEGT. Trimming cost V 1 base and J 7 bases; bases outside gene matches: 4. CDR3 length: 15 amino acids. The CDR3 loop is CASSEGDRGRNTIYF. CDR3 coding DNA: TGTGCCAGCAGTGAAGGGGACAGGGGCAGGAACACCATATATTTT.

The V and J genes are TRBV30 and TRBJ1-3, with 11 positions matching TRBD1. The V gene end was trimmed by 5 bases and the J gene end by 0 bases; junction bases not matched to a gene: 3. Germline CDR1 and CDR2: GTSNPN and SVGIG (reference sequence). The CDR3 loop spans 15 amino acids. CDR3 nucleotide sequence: TGTGCCTGGGGCGGGACAGGGGGCTCTGGAAACACCATATATTTT. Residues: CAWGGTGGSGNTIYF.

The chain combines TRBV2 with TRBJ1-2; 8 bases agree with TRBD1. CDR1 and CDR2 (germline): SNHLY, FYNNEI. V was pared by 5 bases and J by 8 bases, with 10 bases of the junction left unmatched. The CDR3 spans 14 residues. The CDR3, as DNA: TGTGCCAGCAGTAACGGACAGGGCCGGGAAGGCTACACCTTC. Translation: CASSNGQGREGYTF.